This T cell receptor (beta chain) stems from a study of cytomegalovirus exposure and HLA in healthy donors (dated by TCRdb to about 2017). Background for the entire study: In an earlier analysis of 587 of the donors, 276 Gb of sequence data and 95 million to 130 million unique TCR beta sequences from about 190 million T cells were reported. Because of strong linkage in the cohort, roughly five DR-DQ haplotypes were treated as single units for association and clustering. A later analysis re-analyzed previously published TCR beta repertoires from 660 or so donors and added high-resolution HLA genotyping to study TCR occurrence patterns. Every repertoire in the discovery cohort had been generated on one and the same sequencing platform. In the later analysis, no new phenotypic data were used to find candidate immune exposures; instead, reliance was placed on TCR beta sequences and their occurrence across donors. A later genetic analysis took genome-wide SNP genotypes for about 65% of the roughly 670 donors and used that subset as a discovery cohort. An earlier analysis of roughly 580 of the donors used high-throughput TCR beta sequencing to judge whether each TCR beta V gene segment behaved as functional or pseudogenic. Donor age, sex, ethnicity and CMV serostatus were compiled together with the repertoire data. A separate validation cohort of about 110 different subjects was used in addition to the 666-subject first cohort. An early release covering 550 to 700 HLA-typed donors comprised about 290 gigabases of sequencing data and roughly 86 million unique TCR sequences. The study used immunosequencing to profile the T cell repertoires of several hundred subjects and linked those repertoires to cytomegalovirus serostatus. The study combined high-throughput TCR immunosequencing, statistical association of individual TCRs with disease status, and machine learning to predict cytomegalovirus infection status. The study aimed to test whether signatures of past pathogen exposure could be identified by cataloging public T cell receptors. Of the approximately 400 genotyped donors, about 80% fell in the genetic ancestry cluster associated with self-reported Caucasian donors. Class I and class II HLA loci were covered by the typing at four-digit resolution. Among 300 to 500 genotyped donors of the cohort, an average of around 250,000 unique TCR beta nucleotide sequences was sequenced per donor, of which roughly 17% were non-productive. The number of donors typed differed by locus, with 629-630 for A, B, C, DRB1 and DQB1, roughly 520 for DQA1, over 600 for DPA1, and under 490 for DPB1. General findings and caveats noted by the study authors: An earlier analysis of approximately 600 of the donors showed that most TCR beta V segments appeared in productive rearrangements either about 90% or about 30% of the time, which broadly matched IMGT annotations. Because the 87-base-pair reads could not distinguish some IMGT-functional V segments, including TRBV6-2 and TRBV6-3, those segments were excluded. According to a later analysis, TCR association rates differed among HLA loci, with DRB1 alleles showing the most associated TCRs and HLA-C alleles showing the fewest. Immune exposure information for the cohort was limited to CMV serostatus. A later analysis associated about 16,000 TCR beta sequences with specific HLA alleles at a false discovery rate of 0.05. Because counts were too low, approximately 18 rarely observed V segments, including chromosome 9 orphons, were excluded from the earlier analysis of roughly 580 of the donors. In a later analysis, HLA-associated TCR beta chains were found to be more clonally expanded and to have lower generation probabilities than equally common non-associated chains. A further reported finding was that TCR beta sequences accurately predicted the HLA-A and HLA-B alleles for most subjects in the first cohort. In a later genetic analysis, fewer N-insertions in productive TCRs were reported among donors in an Asian-associated ancestry cluster than the roughly 640-donor mean. In a later genetic analysis, a missense DCLRE1C variant was associated with V-gene and J-gene trimming of TCR beta chains, and the association was replicated in an independent cohort. In this cohort, only TCR beta chains were sequenced, and detectable features were limited by the absence of alpha or paired-chain data. Linkage disequilibrium might explain the correlated functional status among segregating V segments, but an unknown experimental factor could not be ruled out. Most CMV-associated TCR beta chains appeared to be HLA-restricted in a later analysis, and the HLA associations seemed to be driven largely by CMV exposure. The study gave a list of more than 150 TCR beta chains associated with cytomegalovirus. A group of highly shared sequence variants was considered likely to be a technical artifact of the sequencing pipeline. The classifier was reported to diagnose cytomegalovirus status with high specificity and sensitivity in both the original cohort and the validation cohort. According to a later analysis, parvovirus B19, influenza, CMV and Epstein-Barr virus appeared linked to several top co-occurrence clusters. Most TCR sequences were observed very rarely across donors, whereas some public TCRs were present in many individuals. It was suggested by the authors that the approach could potentially be generalized to other disease states and immunological phenotypes. Because some donors lacked HLA typing at each locus, the association tests relied only on the typed subset. The presence/absence analyses assumed that sequencing depth was roughly uniform across donors, and that assumption may not be true. When HLA alleles, especially DR and DQ, strongly co-occurred, TCR associations were difficult to assign to individual alleles. In vitro tests confirmed that a few of the cytomegalovirus-associated TCR beta chains recognize cytomegalovirus antigens.

Libraries were constructed by the immunoSEQ multiplex PCR assay. For the multiplex PCR, a mixture combining 60 forward primers for TCR Vbeta segments and 13 reverse primers for TCR Jbeta segments was used. A multiplex PCR assay on genomic DNA amplified the CDR3 region of rearranged TCR beta genes. On the Illumina HiSeq System, the amplified TCR beta libraries were sequenced as 87-base-pair reads. The original methods were these. Across the 670 or so repertoires, a later analysis counted 80 million or so unique TCR beta chains, around 10 million of which were shared by at least two donors. Raw reads were error-corrected and collapsed into unique sequences by a nearest-neighbor algorithm in which closely related sequences were merged to remove PCR and sequencing errors. To assign V, D and J gene segments, CDR3 sequences were aligned to IMGT reference sequences. For a sequence to be retained, at least a six-nucleotide match to both a V gene segment and a J gene segment was required. A rearrangement was called productive if the CDR3 had no stop codons and remained in frame with V and J, and every other rearrangement was called non-productive. CDR3 was defined by IMGT convention, running from the second conserved V-encoded cysteine to the conserved J-encoded phenylalanine. Sequences without an unambiguous match to a single V gene segment were excluded from the earlier analysis of about 630 of the donors. An earlier analysis of a few hundred of the donors classified V segments as functional when productive rearrangements were above 56.7% and as segregating when the standard deviation between donors was above 5%. A statistical classification framework was built for diagnosing cytomegalovirus status from the catalog of TCR beta chain sequences. In a later analysis, TCR nucleotide sequences were compared against IMGT/GENE-DB human TR gene sequences so that V and J genes could be assigned. The TCRdist pipeline was used in a later analysis to assign CDR3 sequences and most-parsimonious VDJ recombination scenarios. In a later analysis, each TCR beta chain was defined by its CDR3 amino acid sequence together with its V-gene family, and reads lacking a unique V-gene family were excluded. To address suspected cross-contamination and a sequencing artifact, a later analysis removed approximately 600 highly shared, low-generation-probability nucleotide sequences. For each public chain, a later analysis derived a clonal expansion index from normalized ranks of inferred template counts within each repertoire. In a later analysis, generation probabilities were computed with a VDJ recombination model fitted to out-of-frame rearrangements, and the resulting probabilities were checked against IGoR. Hypergeometric tests were used in a later analysis to score TCR-TCR, TCR-HLA and TCR-CMV co-occurrence, with a repertoire-size bias correction applied to the TCR pairs. False discovery rates were estimated in a later analysis by permuting HLA or CMV assignments 20 times. In a later analysis, co-occurring TCRs were grouped with DBSCAN, and TCRdist sequence similarity was added when clustering was performed within HLA-allele-positive subsets. Repertoires with fewer than 30,000 or more than 120,000 public chains were left out of co-occurrence clustering, as were roughly five repertoires with anomalous nucleotide sharing. TCRdb retrieved this table from immuneACCESS and kept in-frame rearrangements only. Not all clones are present; in checked studies, unresolved V genes account for under half, and no reason is known for the remainder. V and J calls and clone size are those listed in that table; D and trimming were worked out from the DNA. Recorded for this sample are around 170,000 clones; roughly three quarters of them occurred a single time. Of the sample, 2% to 3% is held by the ten largest clones.

Points on this clone: Its antigen remains unidentified. The input lacks base qualities; no much larger clone sits a single base away.

Sequences SEHNR (CDR1) and FQNEAQ (CDR2) are obtained from the germline V gene (reference sequence). The cysteine opens and the phenylalanine closes a CDR3 of 18 amino acids. Of all the DNA, just the CDR3 is kept, 54 bases in frame from base 1. V ends up 5 bases short and J 1 base short, with an unmatched junction base count of 14. The cohort comprised some 700 healthy bone marrow donors. Cohort members were all nominally healthy when sampled, although unrecorded immune exposures were likely present. The donor was CMV seropositive and belonged to the group of over 250 seropositive cohort members. Each donor provided a peripheral blood sample, and peripheral blood mononuclear cells were used for TCR beta sequencing. The Qiagen DNeasy Blood Extraction Kit was used to extract genomic DNA from the blood cell samples.

The sequencing input was PBMCs. The sequence joins TRBV7-9 to TRBJ2-5, with 9 bases matching TRBD1. This sequence originates from a woman in her twenties or thirties in good health and CMV-seropositive. This receptor has the CDR3 CASSTSTGGGIPQETQYF. The nucleotide sequence is given as TGTGCCAGCAGCACGTCGACAGGGGGGGGAATACCCCAAGAGACCCAGTACTTC. Extended through the reference TRBV7-9 and TRBJ2-5 proteins, this CDR3 yields the full variable domain: DTGVSQNPRHKITKRGQNVTFRCDPISEHNRLYWYRQTLGQGPEFLTYFQNEAQLEKSRLLSDRFSAERPKGSFSTLEIQRTEQGDSAMYLCASSTSTGGGIPQETQYFGPGTRLLVL.